Below are 15 T cell receptor beta chains sequenced from a single sample in a study of T cells in Graves' hyperthyroidism and ophthalmopathy. The TCR beta CDR3 regions underwent amplification using RNA transcripts as the source. The HTBI set primed first-round TCR CDR3 RT-PCR. TCRdb re-analysed the multiplex PCR reads in MiXCR, keeping a single row per CDR3 protein. The table includes over 650,000 distinct CDR3 sequences, 45% detected once. The sequenced material came from peripheral blood or thyroid tissue (not recorded which). Receptors were obtained from an adult man with Graves' disease, either hyperthyroidism or ophthalmopathy (not recorded which).

As concerns this clonotype: One junction end disagrees with the germline gene, perhaps due to a read error. The CDR3 sequence: CASSTPRDRTHYEQYF. CDR3 sequence (DNA): TGTGCCAGCAGTACTCCCCGGGACAGAACTCACTACGAGCAGTACTTC. This chain connects TRBV10-3 to TRBJ2-7; 7 bases line up with TRBD1. The CDR3 is made up of 16 amino acids. Germline CDR1 and CDR2: ENHRY and SYGVKD.

The chain is built from TRBV5-1 and TRBJ1-5; D not certain. CDR1 is SGHRS and CDR2 is YFSETQ in the germline V gene. V lost 0 bases and J lost 0, with 7 bases in between. The CDR3 length is 15 residues. The CDR3 coding sequence is TGCGCCAGCAGCTTGGACAGTACTAGCAATCAGCCCCAGCATTTT. This translates into CASSLDSTSNQPQHF.

Turning to this clonotype: This clone may be a read error of a much larger clone one base away. This chain links TRBV2 with TRBJ1-1; tentative D call: TRBD1 (5 bases). The germline V and J ends were trimmed by 6 bases and 1 base, with 24 bases remaining between them. The CDR3 has 18 residues. Germline-derived CDR1 and CDR2 are SNHLY and FYNNEI. The CDR3 DNA sequence: TGTGCCAGCAGGCCCTCCGAACCTATAGGGGATGGGAACACTGAAGCTTTCTTT. This encodes CASRPSEPIGDGNTEAFF.

This clonotype was recorded many times. The chain links TRBV2 to TRBJ1-1; tentatively, D is TRBD1 (6 bases). There are 14 residues in the CDR3. V shed 2 bases and J shed 4 bases, with 11 bases lying between them. Germline-derived CDR1 and CDR2 are SNHLY and FYNNEI. The DNA for the CDR3 is TGTGCCAGCAGTGAAACAGGGAGGGGCACTGAAGCTTTCTTT. It is translated as CASSETGRGTEAFF. Full variable domain (rest looked up from reference TRBV2 and TRBJ1-1): EPEVTQTPSHQVTQMGQEVILRCVPISNHLYFYWYRQILGQKVEFLVSFYNNEISEKSEIFDDQFSVERPDGSNFTLKIRSTKLEDSAMYFCASSETGRGTEAFFGQGTRLTVV.

The rearrangement links TRBV13 to TRBJ1-2; no reliable D call. Germline V CDR1 and CDR2: PRHDT, FYEKMQ (reference sequence). V was cut by 0 bases and J by 7 bases, with 6 bases left in between. This CDR3 is 12 amino acids long. CDR3 protein: CASSLGSSGYTF. CDR3 nucleotide sequence: TGTGCCAGCAGCTTAGGGTCGAGTGGCTACACCTTC.

The rearrangement joins TRBV2 to TRBJ1-5; the D gene is possibly TRBD1 (6 bases). The CDR3 loop spans 15 amino acids. V lost 6 bases to trimming and J lost 6 bases, with 18 bases between them. Germline V gene lookup returns CDR1 SNHLY and CDR2 FYNNEI. DNA of the CDR3: TGTGCCAGCAGACTGGGGGCTGGGGCCTTTCAGCCCCAGCATTTT. It is translated as CASRLGAGAFQPQHF.

This clonotype turned up a few times. The chain recombines TRBV7-3 with TRBJ2-5; 10 bases align to TRBD2. V shed 3 bases and J 4 bases; nucleotides not matched to a gene: 5. The length of the CDR3 is 15 residues. Germline CDR1 SGHTA, CDR2 FQGTGA. In DNA, the CDR3 is TGTGCCAGCAGCTTGGGACTAGCGTTACGAGAGACCCAGTACTTC. Translation gives CASSLGLALRETQYF.

V gene TRBV7-9 combines with J gene TRBJ2-7, with no clear D. From germline, CDR1 is SEHNR and CDR2 FQNEAQ (reference sequence). The V end lost 6 bases, the J end lost 2 bases, and 11 bases lay between the germline ends. This CDR3 comprises 13 residues. The CDR3 coding sequence is TGTGCCAGCAGTTATGAGGCCCCCTACGAGCAGTACTTC. It is translated as CASSYEAPYEQYF.

The chain carries TRBV29-1 and TRBJ2-2; 8 bases match TRBD1. Per germline, CDR1 SQVTM and CDR2 ANQGSEA. CDR3 length: 14 residues. J lost 4 bases, V lost 4 bases, and 5 bases had no gene match. The CDR3 sequence is CSVVGRGPTGELFF. The CDR3 nucleotides read TGCAGCGTTGTTGGCAGGGGGCCCACCGGGGAGCTGTTTTTT.

This chain uses TRBV11-2 with TRBJ1-2; 9 bases agree with TRBD1. V lost 5 bases, J lost 5 bases, and 9 bases stayed unmatched. CDR1 is SGHAT, CDR2 FQNNGV, per germline. This CDR3 is 15 amino acids long. The CDR3 coding sequence is TGTGCCAGCAGCCCCAGCGGACAGGGGATGTATGGCTACACCTTC. As protein: CASSPSGQGMYGYTF.

This sequence joins TRBV29-1 and TRBJ1-2; no definite D call. The CDR3 is 14 amino acids. Deletions cut 4 bases from V and 0 bases from J, with 12 bases between. The germline CDR1 and CDR2 sequences are SQVTM and ANQGSEA. The CDR3 DNA follows: TGCAGCGTTGTAACGGGGTACGCTAACTATGGCTACACCTTC. Amino acid sequence: CSVVTGYANYGYTF.

The chain employs TRBV7-9 and TRBJ1-2; D unclear. The CDR3 consists of 14 residues. The V end was cut by 1 base, the J end by 3 bases, with 9 bases between. Per germline, CDR1 SEHNR and CDR2 FQNEAQ (reference sequence). CDR3 amino acids: CASSLDLLYYGYTF. Written as DNA, the CDR3 is TGTGCCAGCAGCTTAGACCTACTGTACTATGGCTACACCTTC.

Remarks on this clonotype: Possible read error: a much larger clone is one base away. This rearrangement joins TRBV29-1 to TRBJ1-5; 12 bases map to TRBD1. Germline assignment: CDR1 SQVTM and CDR2 ANQGSEA. V gave up 6 bases and J gave up 6 bases; unmatched junction bases: 6. This CDR3 contains 14 residues. CDR3 in DNA: TGCAGCGTAGGGGACAGGGGGCTTTTTCAGCCCCAGCATTTT. Translation gives CSVGDRGLFQPQHF.

The rearrangement links TRBV7-9 to TRBJ2-7; 7 bases are shared with TRBD1. This CDR3 region has 15 residues. V lost 5 bases, J lost 5 bases, and 12 bases stayed unmatched. CDR1 and CDR2 from the germline V gene are SEHNR and FQNEAQ (reference sequence). This chain's CDR3 is CASSANDRAVNEQYF. Written as DNA, the CDR3 is TGTGCCAGCAGCGCCAATGACAGGGCAGTCAACGAGCAGTACTTC.

This clonotype has only a few counts. This chain joins TRBV13 and TRBJ1-1; D not certain. The V end lost 1 base, the J end lost 0 bases, and 18 bases lay between the germline ends. Per the germline V gene, CDR1 is PRHDT and CDR2 is FYEKMQ (reference sequence). This CDR3 has 18 amino acids. DNA for the CDR3: TGTGCCAGCAGCTTAGCGGCAGGCTTATCCCCCTTGAACACTGAAGCTTTCTTT. Residues: CASSLAAGLSPLNTEAFF.